Listed below are T cell receptor beta chains from one sample, sequenced in a study of CD8+CD57+ T cells in acquired aplastic anemia. TCRdb reprocessed the reads via MiXCR and lists one record per CDR3 protein. The sample has over 150,000 distinct CDR3 sequences, about 70% seen once; the top ten hold 40% to 55%. Sequencing used sorted CD4+, CD8+, or CD8+CD57+ T cells (not recorded which) from PBMCs. Every receptor here comes from a human donor with aplastic anemia. CDR3s include the opening cysteine and the closing phenylalanine or tryptophan.

v_call	j_call	cdr3_length	cdr3_aa
TRBV20-1	TRBJ2-5	14	CSAREGLAQETQYF
TRBV20-1	TRBJ2-1	12	CSARDRGHEQFF
TRBV9	TRBJ2-3	16	CASSSEGSGGADTQYF
TRBV20-1	TRBJ2-7	14	CSARGGAQSYEQYF
TRBV7-9	TRBJ2-1	14	CASSLRPILDEQFF
TRBV19	TRBJ2-7	13	CASSWGQGNEQYF
TRBV10-2	TRBJ1-4	13	CASKDRAFEKLFF
TRBV7-9	TRBJ2-5	16	CASSSPPGTNLETQYF
TRBV7-7	TRBJ2-5	18	CASSLGGSGTLGQETQYF
TRBV7-8	TRBJ2-5	14	CASSLAPVGATQYF
TRBV25-1	TRBJ1-1	13	CASSITGRYEAFF
TRBV20-1	TRBJ2-7	13	CSARQGARYEQYF
TRBV6-4	NA	19	CASSDTDWVASGLQETQYF
TRBV19	TRBJ1-1	14	CASTVGSSYNEAFF
TRBV20-1	TRBJ2-1	16	CSAPPPGSGDRNEQFF
TRBV29-1	TRBJ2-7	13	CSGLSGVNYEQYF
TRBV6-4	TRBJ2-5	13	CASSRLASETQYF
TRBV7-9	TRBJ2-3	16	CASSSRASGSTDTQYF
TRBV6-6	TRBJ2-1	14	CASGTRGGYNEQFF
TRBV2	TRBJ2-7	14	CASSLTGEGYEQYF
TRBV6-5	TRBJ2-7	14	CASSYSHGSYEQYF
TRBV7-9	TRBJ2-7	15	CASSLKGREGYEQYF
TRBV24-1	TRBJ1-5	12	CATSDPDQPQHF
TRBV5-1	TRBJ1-2	13	CASSDDGNYGYTF
TRBV7-2	TRBJ2-5	11	CASASRETQYF
TRBV20-1	TRBJ1-4	14	CSARDALLNEKLFF
TRBV7-9	TRBJ2-5	11	CASGRLETQYF
TRBV7-9	TRBJ2-1	15	CASSLAVGNYNEQFF
TRBV5-1	TRBJ2-7	13	CASSPRQGHEQYF
TRBV29-1	TRBJ2-7	12	CSGTGVGHEQYF
TRBV7-3	TRBJ1-1	14	CASSLTVTVSEAFF
TRBV7-9	TRBJ1-2	12	CASSLAGNGYTF
TRBV5-6	TRBJ1-2	11	CASSLIYRRSF
TRBV20-1	TRBJ2-1	13	CSARASDYNEQFF
TRBV7-9	TRBJ2-7	16	CASSPIGAGGFYEQYF
TRBV29-1	TRBJ1-1	9	CSVEEGAFF
TRBV29-1	TRBJ1-1	11	CSATGNTEAFF
TRBV15	TRBJ2-5	14	CATSIVGNQETQYF
TRBV7-2	TRBJ2-5	12	CASSSTRGTQYF
TRBV20-1	TRBJ2-1	14	CSASKKGDRNEQFF
TRBV15	TRBJ1-4	15	CATSRNPEGGEKLFF
TRBV5-4	TRBJ1-6	15	CASTVKDRENSPLHF
TRBV7-9	TRBJ1-5	13	CASSLAGIQPQHF
TRBV19	TRBJ2-7	17	CASSIGPSETWSYEQYF
TRBV2	TRBJ1-2	14	CASSVGNWDYGYTF
TRBV2	TRBJ1-4	15	CASTRVGGQGEKLFF
TRBV15	TRBJ2-3	14	CATSSTGGSDTQYF
TRBV6-4	TRBJ1-6	14	CASSAGTGGSPLHF
TRBV12-3/TRBV12-4	TRBJ1-4	14	CASGETGSNEKLFF
TRBV10-3	NA	16	CASSDLSGQGQETQYF
TRBV25-1	TRBJ1-6	14	CASSEWDSNSPLHF